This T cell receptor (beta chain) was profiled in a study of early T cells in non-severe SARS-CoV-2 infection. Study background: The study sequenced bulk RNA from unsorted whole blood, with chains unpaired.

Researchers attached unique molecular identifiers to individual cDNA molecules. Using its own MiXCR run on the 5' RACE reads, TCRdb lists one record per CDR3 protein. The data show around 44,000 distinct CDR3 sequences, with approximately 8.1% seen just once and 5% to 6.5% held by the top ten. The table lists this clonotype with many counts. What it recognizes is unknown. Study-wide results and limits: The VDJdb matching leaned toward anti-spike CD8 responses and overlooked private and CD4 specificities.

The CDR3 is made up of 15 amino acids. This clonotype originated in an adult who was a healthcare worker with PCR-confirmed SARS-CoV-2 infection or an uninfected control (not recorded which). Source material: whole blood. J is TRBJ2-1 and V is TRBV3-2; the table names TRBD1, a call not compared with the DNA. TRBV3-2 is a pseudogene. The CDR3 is CASSQVAGLRNEQFF. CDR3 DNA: TGTGCCAGCAGCCAAGTAGCAGGGTTACGCAATGAGCAGTTCTTC.